Listed below are T cell receptor beta chains from one sample, sequenced in a study of molecular identifiers for immune sequencing clone quantification. TCRdb used MiXCR to reprocess the PCR reads, holding one entry per CDR3 protein. This sample carries about 89,000 distinct CDR3 sequences, around 17% of them seen once, and the ten largest clones take roughly 0.8%. Sequencing input: naive CD8+ T cells from blood, with Jurkat cell RNA spiked in. These receptor sequences come from a human donor in good health. Some libraries in this study had Jurkat cell RNA spiked in. CDR3s include the opening cysteine and the closing phenylalanine or tryptophan. D genes are given only for firm matches. Expanded clones are given a class, and other clones once, few, many or no size at all.

TRBV20-1	TRBD1	TRBJ1-1	many	TGCAGTGCTAGAGATTCTACGGGACAGACGATTCCGAACACTGAAGCTTTCTTT	CSARDSTGQTIPNTEAFF
TRBV6-5	-	TRBJ2-7	many	TGTGCCGCGCGGGACGGCACCTACGAGCAGTACTTC	CAARDGTYEQYF
TRBV12-3/TRBV12-4	-	TRBJ1-5	many	TGTGCCAGCAGTTTTTTAGATAGCAATCAGCCCCAGCATTTT	CASSFLDSNQPQHF
TRBV12-3/TRBV12-4	TRBD2	TRBJ2-3	many	TGTGCCAGCAGTTTAGGGACTAGCGGGAGTGGGACAGATACGCAGTATTTT	CASSLGTSGSGTDTQYF
TRBV4-3	TRBD1	TRBJ2-2	many	TGCGCCAGCAGCCAAGATGATTTCGGGACAGGGCCCACCGGGGAGCTGTTTTTT	CASSQDDFGTGPTGELFF
TRBV9	-	TRBJ1-5	many	TGTGCCAGCAGCCCCCCGTTGGCGGCCGGACCCCAGCATTTT	CASSPPLAAGPQHF
TRBV4-1	-	TRBJ2-5	once	TGCGCCAGCAGCCAAGAGCCAGGGTTTCTGGGGACCCAGTACTTC	CASSQEPGFLGTQYF
TRBV19	TRBD2	TRBJ2-2	many	TGTGCCAGTAGTATTGGCGGGAGAGGGTTGGCCGGGGAGCTGTTTTTT	CASSIGGRGLAGELFF
TRBV19	-	TRBJ2-1	many	TGTGCCAGTAGTATCCACGGCTCCTACAATGAGCAGTTCTTC	CASSIHGSYNEQFF
TRBV7-9	TRBD2	TRBJ2-2	-	TGTGCCAGCAGCCGCGAAGCGGGGTTGGACACCGGGGAGCTGTTTTTT	CASSREAGLDTGELFF
TRBV29-1	-	TRBJ2-2	many	TGCAGCGTTGAAGGTGCGGACACGAACACCGGGGAGCTGTTTTTT	CSVEGADTNTGELFF
TRBV4-2	TRBD2	TRBJ2-3	many	TGTGCCAGCAGCCAATCGAGCGGGACGACAGATACGCAGTATTTT	CASSQSSGTTDTQYF
TRBV9	TRBD2	TRBJ2-7	few	TGTGCCAGCAGCGTAGGGAATAGCGGGGAGGGCGAGCAGTACTTC	CASSVGNSGEGEQYF
TRBV4-3	-	TRBJ1-4	many	TGCGCCAGCAGCCAAGATCTTCATGGGGATGAAAAACTGTTTTTT	CASSQDLHGDEKLFF
TRBV7-2	TRBD1	TRBJ1-3	many	TGTGCCAGCAGCTCCGACAGGGTCTGGGGAAACACCATATATTTT	CASSSDRVWGNTIYF
TRBV7-2	-	TRBJ2-2	many	TGTGCCAGCAGCTTAGGACTGAACACCGGGGAGCTGTTTTTT	CASSLGLNTGELFF
TRBV11-2	-	TRBJ2-7	few	TGTGCCAGCAGGCAAGTCTCGGACTACGAGCAGTACTTC	CASRQVSDYEQYF
TRBV7-6	TRBD1	TRBJ2-7	many	TGTGCCAGCAGCATTGGGACAGGAGACCAGTACTTC	CASSIGTGDQYF
TRBV30	TRBD2	TRBJ2-7	many	TGTGCCTGGGCGGGGGGCACCGAGCAGTACTTC	CAWAGGTEQYF